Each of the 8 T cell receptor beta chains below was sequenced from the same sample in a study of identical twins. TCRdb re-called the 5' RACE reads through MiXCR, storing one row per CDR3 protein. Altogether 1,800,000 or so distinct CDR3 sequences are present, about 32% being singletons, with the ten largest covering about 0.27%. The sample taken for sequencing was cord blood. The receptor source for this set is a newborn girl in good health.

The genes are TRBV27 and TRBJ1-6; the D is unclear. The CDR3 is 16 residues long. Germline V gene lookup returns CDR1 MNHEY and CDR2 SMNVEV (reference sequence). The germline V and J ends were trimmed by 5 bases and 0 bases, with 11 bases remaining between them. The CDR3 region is CASSPAASSYNSPLHF. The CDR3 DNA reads TGTGCCAGCAGTCCAGCGGCGAGCTCCTATAATTCACCCCTCCACTTT.

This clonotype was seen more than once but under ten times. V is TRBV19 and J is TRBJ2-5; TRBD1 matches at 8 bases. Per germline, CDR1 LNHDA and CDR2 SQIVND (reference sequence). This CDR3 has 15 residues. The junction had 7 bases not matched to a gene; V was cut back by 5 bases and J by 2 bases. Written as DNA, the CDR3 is TGTGCCAGTAGTGTGACAGGGGCCACTCAAGAGACCCAGTACTTC. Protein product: CASSVTGATQETQYF. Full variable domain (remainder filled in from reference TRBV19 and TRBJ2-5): DGGITQSPKYLFRKEGQNVTLSCEQNLNHDAMYWYRQDPGQGLRLIYYSQIVNDFQKGDIAEGYSVSREKKESFPLTVTSAQKNPTAFYLCASSVTGATQETQYFGPGTRLLVL.

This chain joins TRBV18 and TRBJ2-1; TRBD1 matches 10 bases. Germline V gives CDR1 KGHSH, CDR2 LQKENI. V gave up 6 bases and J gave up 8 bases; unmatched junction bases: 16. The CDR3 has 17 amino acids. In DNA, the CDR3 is TGTGCCAGCTCGCCCAACACGCGAGACAGGGGGCACGATGAGCAGTTCTTC. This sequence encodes CASSPNTRDRGHDEQFF.

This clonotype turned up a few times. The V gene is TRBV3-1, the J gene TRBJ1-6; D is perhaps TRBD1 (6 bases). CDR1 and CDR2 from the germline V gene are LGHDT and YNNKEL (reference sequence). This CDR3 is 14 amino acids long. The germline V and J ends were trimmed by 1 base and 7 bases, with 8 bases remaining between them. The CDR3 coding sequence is TGTGCCAGCAGCCAAGGGGGGCGGAATTCACCCCTCCACTTT. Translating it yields CASSQGGRNSPLHF. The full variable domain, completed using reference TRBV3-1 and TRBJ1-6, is DTAVSQTPKYLVTQMGNDKSIKCEQNLGHDTMYWYKQDSKKFLKIMFSYNNKELIINETVPNRFSPKSPDKAHLNLHINSLELGDSAVYFCASSQGGRNSPLHFGNGTRLTVT.

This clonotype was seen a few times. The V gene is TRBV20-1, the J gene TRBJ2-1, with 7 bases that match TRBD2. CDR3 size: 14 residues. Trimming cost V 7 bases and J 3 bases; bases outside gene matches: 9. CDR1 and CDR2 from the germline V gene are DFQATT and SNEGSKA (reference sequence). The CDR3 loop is CSVRTRYSYNEQFF. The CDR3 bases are TGCAGTGTCCGGACTAGATATAGCTACAATGAGCAGTTCTTC.

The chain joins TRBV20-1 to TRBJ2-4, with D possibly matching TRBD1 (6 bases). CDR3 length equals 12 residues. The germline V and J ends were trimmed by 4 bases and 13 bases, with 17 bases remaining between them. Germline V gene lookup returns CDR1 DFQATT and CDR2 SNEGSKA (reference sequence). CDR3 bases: TGCAGTGCTACAAAGCCGGGACATGAGCAGTACTTC. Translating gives CSATKPGHEQYF.

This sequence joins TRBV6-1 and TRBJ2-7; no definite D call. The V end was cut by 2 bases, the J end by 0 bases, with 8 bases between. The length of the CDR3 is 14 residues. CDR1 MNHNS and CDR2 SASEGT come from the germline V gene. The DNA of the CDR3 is TGTGCCAGCAGTGAAATTAACAGCTCCTACGAGCAGTACTTC. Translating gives CASSEINSSYEQYF.

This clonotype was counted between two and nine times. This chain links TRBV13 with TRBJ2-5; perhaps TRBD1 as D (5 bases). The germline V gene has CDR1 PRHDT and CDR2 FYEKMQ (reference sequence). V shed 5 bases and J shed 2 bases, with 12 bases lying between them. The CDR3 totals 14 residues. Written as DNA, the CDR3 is TGTGCCAGCAGCCCCGGCAGGGCACAAGAGACCCAGTACTTC. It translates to CASSPGRAQETQYF.